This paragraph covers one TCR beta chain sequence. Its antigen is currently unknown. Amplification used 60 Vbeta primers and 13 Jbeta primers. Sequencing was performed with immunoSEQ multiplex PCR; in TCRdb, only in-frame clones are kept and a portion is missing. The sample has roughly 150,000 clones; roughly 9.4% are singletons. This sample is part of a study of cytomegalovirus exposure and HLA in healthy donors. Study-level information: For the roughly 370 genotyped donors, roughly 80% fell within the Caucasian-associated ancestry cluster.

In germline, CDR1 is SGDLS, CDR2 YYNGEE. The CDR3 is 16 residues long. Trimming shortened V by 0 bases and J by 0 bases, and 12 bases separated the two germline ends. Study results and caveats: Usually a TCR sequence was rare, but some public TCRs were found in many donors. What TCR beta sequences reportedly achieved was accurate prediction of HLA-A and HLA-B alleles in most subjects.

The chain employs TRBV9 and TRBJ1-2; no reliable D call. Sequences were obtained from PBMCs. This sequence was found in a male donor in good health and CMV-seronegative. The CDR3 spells CASSVGAGLANYGYTF. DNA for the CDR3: TGTGCCAGCAGCGTAGGGGCAGGCTTAGCTAACTATGGCTACACCTTC.